This note documents a single TCR beta chain sequence. The data derive from a study of blood T cell repertoires in COVID-19. The overall study: Samples taken during acute and convalescent COVID-19 were collected in the United States, Italy and Spain. The analysed material was cDNA or gDNA that came from T cells, B-cell-depleted T cells, or PBMCs.

Under the authors' procedure: How many nucleated cells were present was estimated from reference gene primer amplification. Some clones are missing from TCRdb's copy, which holds only in-frame ones; the method was immunoSEQ multiplex PCR. That table gives V, J and clone size, and the DNA gave D and trimming. The table shows around 100,000 clones, with around nine tenths occurring only once. The CDR3 length is 15 residues. CDR1 is SGHTA and CDR2 is FQGNSA in the germline V gene. Deletions cut 2 bases from V and 2 bases from J, with 12 bases between. Sequenced material: peripheral blood. This chain joins TRBV7-2 and TRBJ2-5, with D unresolved. The origin of this receptor is a man aged 40-49 years with acute or convalescent COVID-19. In DNA, the CDR3 is TGTGCCAGCAGCTTATTTGCCTCCGAGCAAGAGACCCAGTACTTC. Residues: CASSLFASEQETQYF.